This T cell receptor beta chain was captured by sequencing in a study of shared clonotypes between healthy human individuals. Study-wide results and limits: Depth was large, yet rarefaction showed that sorted-subset sequencing was incomplete. Shared across several donors were about 4.8% of the naive CD4 clonotypes.

In germline, CDR1 is SGHDT, CDR2 YYEEEE. This CDR3 spans 15 amino acids. V lost 0 bases and J 4 bases, leaving 13 bases between the germline ends. Data came from immunoSEQ multiplex PCR; TCRdb stores just in-frame clones and leaves some out. The table has around 2.1 million clones, 90% to 97% seen once. With regard to this clone: The antigen is undetermined.

The J gene is TRBJ1-1, the V gene TRBV5-6, with D perhaps matching TRBD1 (5 bases). Material: naive CD4+ T cells sorted from blood. Subset meaning: CD45RA+ positively selected. The receptor was isolated from a man aged 18 to 30 in good health. The CDR3 DNA is TGTGCCAGCAGCTTGGTTGGGGCTGGGGGCACTGAAGCTTTCTTT. Translation: CASSLVGAGGTEAFF.